The entry below describes one TCR beta chain. Its antigen remains unknown. Trimming left V 4 bases short and J 5 bases short, with 8 bases between. Germline CDR1 reads SQVTM; CDR2 reads ANQGSEA. The CDR3 spans 12 residues. The sample comes from a study of cytomegalovirus exposure and HLA in healthy donors. Findings and caveats of the study: Diagnosis of cytomegalovirus status made by the classifier reportedly showed high specificity and sensitivity. In a later analysis, TCR beta V- and J-gene trimming was associated with a missense DCLRE1C variant. Later analysis placed DRB1 highest and HLA-C lowest in TCR association rates, which differed by HLA locus.

The PCR contained 60 Vbeta and 13 Jbeta primers. Using immunoSEQ multiplex PCR, the repertoire was profiled, and TCRdb retains in-frame clones only, with some absent. The data contain approximately 160,000 clones, around four fifths of them seen just once; the ten biggest clones take up about 9.7%. The genes are TRBV29-1 and TRBJ2-2, with a weak D call TRBD1 (6 bases). The receptor comes from a man between 18 and 35 years old in good health and CMV-seropositive. Sequenced sample: PBMCs. CDR3 region: CSVGDRTGELFF. The CDR3 nucleotides read TGCAGCGTTGGAGACAGGACCGGGGAGCTGTTTTTT.